This T cell receptor beta chain is drawn from a study of OX40 agonist ivuxolimab in advanced cancers. General study results and limits: CD4+ and CD8+ T cells in blood underwent clonal expansion by week 6 at 0.1 to 3.0 mg/kg.

The CDR3 is 15 residues long. The V end lost 1 base, the J end lost 2 bases, and 11 bases lay between the germline ends. Germline assignment: CDR1 MGHRA and CDR2 YSYEKL. Concerning this clone: Antigen specificity is unknown.

The protocol was immunoSEQ multiplex PCR, while the TCRdb copy is restricted to in-frame clones and leaves out a portion. The table shows about 78,000 clones, with around nine tenths occurring only once. The clonotype was recovered from an adult with an advanced solid tumor such as melanoma, head and neck, liver or kidney cancer. The chain couples TRBV4-1 to TRBJ2-5; TRBD2 is a possible D gene (5 bases). Sample: CD4+ or CD8+ T cells sorted from blood, taken in a trial of the OX40 agonist ivuxolimab. The CDR3 region is CASSQVGRGQETQYF. The DNA of the CDR3 is TGCGCCAGCAGCCAAGTAGGCCGGGGTCAAGAGACCCAGTACTTC.